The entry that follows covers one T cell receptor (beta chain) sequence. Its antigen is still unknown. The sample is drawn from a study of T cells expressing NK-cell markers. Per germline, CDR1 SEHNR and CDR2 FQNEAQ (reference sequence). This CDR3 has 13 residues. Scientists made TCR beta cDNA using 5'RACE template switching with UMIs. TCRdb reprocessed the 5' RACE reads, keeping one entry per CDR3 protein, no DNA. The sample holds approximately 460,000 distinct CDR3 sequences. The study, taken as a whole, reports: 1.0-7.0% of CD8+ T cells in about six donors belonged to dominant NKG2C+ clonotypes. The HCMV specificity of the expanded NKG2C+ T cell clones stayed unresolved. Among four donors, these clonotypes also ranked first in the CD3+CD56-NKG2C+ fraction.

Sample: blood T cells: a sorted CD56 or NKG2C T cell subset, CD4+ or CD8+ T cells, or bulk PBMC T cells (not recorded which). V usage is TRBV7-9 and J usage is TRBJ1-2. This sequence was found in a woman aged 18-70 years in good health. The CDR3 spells CASSFPENYGYTF.